A single sample is the source of the 18 T cell receptor beta chains below, sequenced in a study of blood T cell repertoires in COVID-19. Produced via immunoSEQ multiplex PCR; TCRdb's table is partial and in-frame only. The sample has some 150,000 clones; approximately 85% are singletons. The sequencing input was peripheral blood. These receptors all come from a man aged 55 to 69 who had recovered from COVID-19.

This chain links TRBV6-5 with TRBJ1-1; D unresolved. Trimming took off 11 bases at V and 4 bases at J, with 14 bases between the two ends. The V gene's germline CDR1 is MNHEY and CDR2 SVGAGI. The CDR3 contains 12 residues. The CDR3: CAGGGWGTEAFF. CDR3 bases: TGTGCCGGTGGAGGATGGGGCACTGAAGCTTTCTTT.

This clone was recorded only once. The V and J genes are TRBV7-6 and TRBJ2-7, with D possibly being TRBD1 (6 bases). The CDR3 covers 13 residues. Deletions cut 9 bases from V and 0 bases from J, with 12 bases between. Per germline, CDR1 SGHVS and CDR2 FNYEAQ. The CDR3 bases are TGTGCCAGTTCCGGGACACTCTCCTACGAGCAGTACTTC. It yields the protein CASSGTLSYEQYF. Drawing the rest from reference TRBV7-6 and TRBJ2-7, the complete variable domain is GAGVSQSPRYKVTKRGQDVALRCDPISGHVSLYWYRQALGQGPEFLTYFNYEAQQDKSGLPNDRFSAERPEGSISTLTIQRTEQRDSAMYRCASSGTLSYEQYFGPGTRLTVT.

A word on this clone: The same CDR3 arises from other DNA sequences in this sample as well. The chain uses TRBV5-1 and TRBJ2-5, with TRBD2 matching 15 bases. Trimming cost V 4 bases and J 1 base; bases outside gene matches: 2. Germline V CDR1 and CDR2: SGHRS, YFSETQ. The CDR3 extends over 16 amino acids. The CDR3 spells CASSPGLAGGQETQYF. Here the CDR3 DNA reads TGCGCCAGCAGCCCGGGACTAGCGGGGGGCCAAGAGACCCAGTACTTC.

Here the CDR3 reads CASSYDGQATNEKLFF. The DNA of the CDR3 is TGTGCCAGCAGTTACGACGGACAGGCGACTAATGAAAAACTGTTTTTT. The chain recombines TRBV6-5 with TRBJ1-4; 7 bases map to TRBD1. The germline gives CDR1 MNHEY, CDR2 SVGAGI. CDR3 length equals 16 residues. With 2 bases clipped from V and 2 bases from J, the junction kept 5 bases outside the gene matches.

J is TRBJ2-7 and V is TRBV2, with D unresolved. Trimming removed 2 bases from V and 2 bases from J, with 16 bases in between. The germline V gene encodes CDR1 SNHLY and CDR2 FYNNEI. This CDR3 is 16 amino acids long. In nucleotides, the CDR3 is TGTGCCAGCAGTGAACGGCCGCAGGATTTACCCTACGAGCAGTACTTC. Translating it yields CASSERPQDLPYEQYF. Full variable domain (remainder filled in from reference TRBV2 and TRBJ2-7): EPEVTQTPSHQVTQMGQEVILRCVPISNHLYFYWYRQILGQKVEFLVSFYNNEISEKSEIFDDQFSVERPDGSNFTLKIRSTKLEDSAMYFCASSERPQDLPYEQYFGPGTRLTVT.

For this clone: The same CDR3 also results from other DNA sequences found in this sample. The rearrangement uses TRBV27 and TRBJ2-7; TRBD1 agrees at 8 bases. Germline CDR1 reads MNHEY; CDR2 reads SMNVEV (reference sequence). Losses at the gene ends were 5 bases for V and 1 base for J; bases not matched to a gene: 4. The CDR3 is 14 amino acids. In nucleotides, the CDR3 is TGTGCCAGCAGTCTAACAGGGGGGTCCTACGAGCAGTACTTC. Protein sequence: CASSLTGGSYEQYF.

The chain is built from TRBV7-2 and TRBJ2-7; tentatively, D is TRBD1 (5 bases). V was pared by 6 bases and J by 3 bases, with 12 bases between. This CDR3 region has 13 residues. CDR1 and CDR2 from the germline V gene are SGHTA and FQGNSA. The CDR3 DNA follows: TGTGCCAGCAGTCCAGGGTACTACTACGAGCAGTACTTC. Its translation is CASSPGYYYEQYF.

The rearrangement links TRBV15 to TRBJ2-7, with 9 bases matching TRBD2. Germline lookup yields CDR1 LNHNV and CDR2 YYDKDF (reference sequence). There are 14 residues in the CDR3. V was pared by 5 bases and J by 1 base, with 3 bases of the junction left unmatched. CDR3 sequence: CATSDSGGSYEQYF. CDR3 sequence (DNA): TGTGCCACCAGCGATAGCGGGGGATCCTACGAGCAGTACTTC.

This sequence joins TRBV6-6 and TRBJ1-6; D gene uncertain. Germline loops: CDR1 MNHNY, CDR2 SVGAGI (reference sequence). V was shortened by 7 bases and J by 6 bases, with 16 bases between the two germline ends. The CDR3 totals 15 residues. In nucleotides, the CDR3 is TGTGCCAGCACCTCGTTTCGGGGAGGTAATTCACCCCTCCACTTT. Encoded protein: CASTSFRGGNSPLHF.

The genes are TRBV19 and TRBJ1-6; 8 bases map to TRBD1. CDR1 and CDR2 (germline): LNHDA, SQIVND (reference sequence). Trimming took 6 bases from V and 8 from J; bases not matched to a gene: 3. CDR3 length: 13 residues. DNA for the CDR3: TGTGCCAGTAGATTACAGGGGGATTCACCCCTCCACTTT. Protein: CASRLQGDSPLHF.

This clone was observed a handful of times. This chain links TRBV19 with TRBJ1-1, with 7 bases identical to TRBD1. Germline V lookup: CDR1 LNHDA, CDR2 SQIVND (reference sequence). The trim removed 7 bases at V and 2 bases at J, leaving 13 bases unmatched. The CDR3 covers 16 residues. The DNA for the CDR3 is TGTGCCAGTACCCTCAGGTGGGGACAGTCTAACACTGAAGCTTTCTTT. Residues: CASTLRWGQSNTEAFF. Variable domain in full (rest from reference TRBV19 and TRBJ1-1): DGGITQSPKYLFRKEGQNVTLSCEQNLNHDAMYWYRQDPGQGLRLIYYSQIVNDFQKGDIAEGYSVSREKKESFPLTVTSAQKNPTAFYLCASTLRWGQSNTEAFFGQGTRLTVV.

The chain couples TRBV13 to TRBJ1-1; TRBD1 is a possible D gene (5 bases). Germline V gives CDR1 PRHDT, CDR2 FYEKMQ (reference sequence). The CDR3 extends over 15 amino acids. Trimming stripped 5 bases from V and 6 bases from J, with 19 bases between. CDR3: CASSPRDTGEAEAFF. In nucleotides, the CDR3 is TGTGCCAGCAGCCCCCGTGACACGGGGGAGGCTGAAGCTTTCTTT.

The V gene is TRBV7-9, the J gene TRBJ2-2; perhaps TRBD2 as D (6 bases). The germline V gene has CDR1 SEHNR and CDR2 FQNEAQ (reference sequence). V was pared by 1 base and J by 3 bases, with 9 bases between. CDR3 size: 15 residues. The DNA of the CDR3 is TGTGCCAGCAGCTTAGGGACTATACACACCGGGGAGCTGTTTTTT. Translation gives CASSLGTIHTGELFF.

This clone was found once. This rearrangement joins TRBV9 to TRBJ2-3; D possibly corresponds to TRBD2 (5 bases). The germline V and J ends were trimmed by 3 bases and 8 bases, with 16 bases remaining between them. CDR1 and CDR2 from the germline V gene are SGDLS and YYNGEE. The CDR3 runs to 14 residues. The CDR3 coding sequence is TGTGCCAGCAGCGGGACTCAACGTCAGCGTACGCAGTATTTT. This gives the protein CASSGTQRQRTQYF. The full variable domain, its missing parts supplied by reference TRBV9 and TRBJ2-3, is DSGVTQTPKHLITATGQRVTLRCSPRSGDLSVYWYQQSLDQGLQFLIQYYNGEERAKGNILERFSAQQFPDLHSELNLSSLELGDSALYFCASSGTQRQRTQYFGPGTRLTVL.

This clone was recorded once. The chain joins TRBV2 to TRBJ1-1, with TRBD1 as a possible D gene (6 bases). Germline V gene lookup returns CDR1 SNHLY and CDR2 FYNNEI. Trimming stripped 5 bases from V and 0 bases from J, with 10 bases between. The CDR3 is made up of 14 amino acids. CDR3 DNA: TGTGCCAGCAGTCGACAGGCGATGAACACTGAAGCTTTCTTT. Residues: CASSRQAMNTEAFF.

J is TRBJ2-3 and V is TRBV29-1, with a tentative D call TRBD2 (6 bases). Germline assignment: CDR1 SQVTM and CDR2 ANQGSEA. V lost 4 bases and J lost 5, with 19 bases in between. The CDR3 is 15 residues long. The CDR3 region is CSVVSGPSAGDTQYF. The CDR3 DNA is TGCAGCGTTGTATCTGGGCCTAGCGCCGGAGATACGCAGTATTTT.

J is TRBJ1-4 and V is TRBV3-1 (or the pseudogene TRBV3-2); 7 positions agree with TRBD1. J was trimmed by 2 bases and V by 4 bases; bases with no gene match: 4. Germline V gene sequence: CDR1 LGHDT, CDR2 YNNKEL (reference sequence). The CDR3 runs to 15 residues. CDR3 nucleotides: TGTGCCAGCAGCCTCCAGACAGGGACTAATGAAAAACTGTTTTTT. Protein: CASSLQTGTNEKLFF.

The chain joins TRBV9 to TRBJ2-5, with D maybe TRBD2 (6 bases). This CDR3 is built from 15 residues. The germline V gene encodes CDR1 SGDLS and CDR2 YYNGEE. Trimming left V 0 bases short and J 3 bases short, with 12 bases between. In DNA, the CDR3 is TGTGCCAGCAGCGTAGAGGGCGGGGCTGAAGAGACCCAGTACTTC. This translates into CASSVEGGAEETQYF.